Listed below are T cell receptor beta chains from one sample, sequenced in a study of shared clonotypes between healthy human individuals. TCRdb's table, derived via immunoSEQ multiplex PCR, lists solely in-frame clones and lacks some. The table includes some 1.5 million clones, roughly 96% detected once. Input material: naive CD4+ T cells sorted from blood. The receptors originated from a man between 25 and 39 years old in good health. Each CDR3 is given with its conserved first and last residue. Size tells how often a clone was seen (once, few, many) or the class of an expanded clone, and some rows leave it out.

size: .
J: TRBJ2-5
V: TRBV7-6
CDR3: CASSRGFTGETQYF

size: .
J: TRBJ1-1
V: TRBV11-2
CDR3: CASRAHRDGDTEAFF

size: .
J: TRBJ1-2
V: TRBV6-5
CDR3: CASSYPGTLGYTF

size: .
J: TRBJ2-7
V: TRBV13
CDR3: CASSSNYEQYF

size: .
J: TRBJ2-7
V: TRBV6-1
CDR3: CASSPRDNYEQYF

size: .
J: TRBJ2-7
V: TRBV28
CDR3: CASSLCRFGEQGCSYEQYF

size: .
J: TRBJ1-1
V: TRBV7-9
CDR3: CASSYRRGGVEAFF

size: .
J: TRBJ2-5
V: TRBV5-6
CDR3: CASSWMTSGSYWETQYF

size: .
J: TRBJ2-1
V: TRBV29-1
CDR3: CSDARDFSYNEQFF

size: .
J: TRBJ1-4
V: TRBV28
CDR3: CASSFLWHRGEKETNEKLFF

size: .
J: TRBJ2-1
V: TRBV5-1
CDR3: CASNPQQGGFFRYNEQFF

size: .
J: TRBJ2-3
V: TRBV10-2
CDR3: CASSVTGSDTQYF

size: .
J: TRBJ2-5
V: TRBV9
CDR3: CASSPREGASPETQYF

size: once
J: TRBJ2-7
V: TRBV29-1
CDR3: CSVEEYSSGSSYEQYF

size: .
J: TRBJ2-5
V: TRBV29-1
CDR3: CSADGPEGQETQYF

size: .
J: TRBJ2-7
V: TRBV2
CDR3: CASSDPSGSYEQYF

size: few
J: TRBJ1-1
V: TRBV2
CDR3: CASIEDRVVTEAFF

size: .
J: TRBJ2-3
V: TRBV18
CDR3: CASSPSRLASTDTQYF

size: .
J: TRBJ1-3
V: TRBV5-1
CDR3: CASSEASSGNTIYF

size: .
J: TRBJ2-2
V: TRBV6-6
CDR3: CASSYGAGQMIGELFF

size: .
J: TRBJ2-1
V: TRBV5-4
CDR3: CASSRPSGIGYNEQFF

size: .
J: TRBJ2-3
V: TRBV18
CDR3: CASSPVRGPGTDMQYF

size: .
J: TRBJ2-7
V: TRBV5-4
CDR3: CASSLGLAGNYEQYF

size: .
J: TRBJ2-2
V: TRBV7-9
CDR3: CASSHGGRHITGELFF

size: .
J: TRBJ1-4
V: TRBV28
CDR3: CASSLLVGTGRGLFF

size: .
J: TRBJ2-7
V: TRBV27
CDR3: CASSFVSGPNEQYF

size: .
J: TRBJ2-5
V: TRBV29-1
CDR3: CSVAGGSGQETQYF

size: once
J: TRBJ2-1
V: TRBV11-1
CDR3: CASSPEVGLYNEQFF

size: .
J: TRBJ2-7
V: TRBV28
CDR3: CASSLRAQEQYF

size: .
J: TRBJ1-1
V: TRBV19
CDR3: CASSIVRGESTEAFF

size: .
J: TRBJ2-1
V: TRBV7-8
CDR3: CATRGPGMGEQFF

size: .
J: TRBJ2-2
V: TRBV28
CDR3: CASSSPRTSGRSSTGELFF

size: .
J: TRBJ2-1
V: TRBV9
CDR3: CASSVGGTRLGNEQFF

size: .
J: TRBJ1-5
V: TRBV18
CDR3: CASSPQGADQPQHF

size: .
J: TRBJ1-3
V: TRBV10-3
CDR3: CAISEPAPESGNTIYF

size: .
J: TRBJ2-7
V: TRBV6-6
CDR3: CASSPGTPGIYEQYF

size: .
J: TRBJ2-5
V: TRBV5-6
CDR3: CASSSSLAGGETQYF

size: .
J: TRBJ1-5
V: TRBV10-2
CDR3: CASSVDSVNQPQHF

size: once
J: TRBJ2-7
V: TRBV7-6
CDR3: CASSPLWTSTQEQYF

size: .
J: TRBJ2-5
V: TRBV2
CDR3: CASSGLAQETQYF

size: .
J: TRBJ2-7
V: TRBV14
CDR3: CASSQDFGRHYEQYF

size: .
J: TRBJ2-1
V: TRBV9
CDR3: CASSVAGTSGRGPSYNEQFF

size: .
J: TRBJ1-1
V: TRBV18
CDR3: CASSPPEGNTEAFF